This T cell receptor beta chain was recorded in a study of regulatory T cells in long-lasting Graves disease. Germline V gives CDR1 ENHRY, CDR2 SYGVKD. The CDR3 runs to 14 residues. V was trimmed by 8 bases and J by 6 bases, leaving 17 bases between them. The TCR beta library used iRepertoire HTBI primers with Arm-PCR amplification of CDR3. From the multiplex PCR reads, TCRdb called clonotypes with MiXCR, one entry per CDR3 protein. The table records about 430,000 distinct CDR3 sequences, over 14% of them present only once. Time point noted: newly diagnosed GD, antithyroid drugs for less than 3 months. Construction of the TCR library relied on RNA isolated from PBMCs. This clonotype was detected many times. These data were also reused for a study on T cells in Graves' hyperthyroidism and ophthalmopathy.

The receptor was isolated from a woman aged 40-49 years with Graves disease. The V gene is TRBV10-3, the J gene TRBJ1-5, with a tentative D call TRBD1 (5 bases). The source material was peripheral blood mononuclear cells (PBMCs), sampled at new diagnosis, from a patient treated with antithyroid drugs. The CDR3 here is CAIQGDKGVQPQHF. The CDR3 DNA follows: TGTGCCATCCAGGGAGATAAGGGTGTTCAGCCCCAGCATTTT.